This T cell receptor beta chain was recovered during a study of T-cell memory formation after mild COVID-19. Study information: The two donors had largely donor-specific TCR clusters.

This clonotype was seen more than once but under ten times. What it binds is not known. With constant-segment primers, 5'RACE yielded cDNA libraries of TCR alpha and TCR beta that carried sample barcodes and UMIs. A single record per CDR3 protein comes from TCRdb applying MiXCR to the 5' RACE reads. Of roughly 600,000 distinct CDR3 sequences in the sample, under 20% are singletons; the top ten hold more than 10%. The V gene lost 4 bases and the J gene lost 3 bases, with 9 bases spanning the gap. The CDR3 is made up of 13 amino acids. Points from the study as a whole: Among CD4+ contracting clones, most were CM and EM, and CD8+ ones EMRA. Day 15 to 85 contracting clones showed balanced CD4/CD8; day 15 to 37 expanders favored CD4+.

Sequenced input: PBMCs or a T cell subset sorted from them (not recorded which). This clonotype originated in an adult woman who had mild COVID-19 (a few samples of this study predate the infection). Cell type and time point are not known. The chain has TRBV12-3 or TRBV12-4 and TRBJ1-1; D gene ambiguous. The CDR3 here is CASSSSLDTEAFF. CDR3 DNA sequence: TGTGCCAGCAGTTCCTCACTGGACACTGAAGCTTTCTTT.